Below, 10 T cell receptor beta chains from the same sample are listed, as sequenced in a study of cytomegalovirus exposure and HLA in healthy donors. The PCR contained 60 Vbeta and 13 Jbeta primers. Generated by immunoSEQ multiplex PCR, the TCRdb table keeps only in-frame clones and is missing some. The data contain more than 90,000 clones, roughly 73% of them singletons. What was sequenced was PBMCs. These receptors originate from a woman in her 30s in good health and CMV-seronegative.

The CDR3 coding sequence is TGCGCCAGCAGCTGGGACAGGGGAAACACTGAAGCTTTCTTT. Encoded protein: CASSWDRGNTEAFF. The chain carries TRBV5-1 and TRBJ1-1; 10 bases fit TRBD1. Germline CDR1 and CDR2: SGHRS and YFSETQ. Trimming at V came to 3 bases and at J to 2 bases, leaving 1 base not matched to a gene. The CDR3 loop spans 14 amino acids.

The chain combines TRBV5-6 with TRBJ2-7; D not resolved. The CDR3 contains 11 residues. V lost 3 bases to trimming and J lost 7 bases, with 8 bases between them. The germline gives CDR1 SGHDT, CDR2 YYEEEE. The DNA of the CDR3 is TGTGCCAGCAGCTCGAGGTGGGAGCAGTACTTC. Its protein is CASSSRWEQYF. Combining the CDR3 with reference TRBV5-6 and TRBJ2-7 gives the whole variable domain DAGVTQSPTHLIKTRGQQVTLRCSPKSGHDTVSWYQQALGQGPQFIFQYYEEEERQRGNFPDRFSGHQFPNYSSELNVNALLLGDSALYLCASSSRWEQYFGPGTRLTVT.

This chain uses TRBV4-2 with TRBJ2-3, with D hard to call. The CDR3 contains 12 residues. V dropped 2 bases and J dropped 5 bases, with 5 bases sitting between them. CDR1 LGHNA and CDR2 YNFKEQ come from the germline V gene. The CDR3 loop reads CASSQREDTQYF. The CDR3 DNA reads as TGTGCCAGCAGCCAACGAGAAGATACGCAGTATTTT.

This clone is a singleton in its sample. This sequence joins TRBV4-1 and TRBJ2-1; 7 bases align to TRBD1. V shed 1 base and J 0 bases; nucleotides not matched to a gene: 3. The germline V gene encodes CDR1 MGHRA and CDR2 YSYEKL. This CDR3 is 16 amino acids long. The CDR3 reads CASSQVGQYSYNEQFF. In nucleotides, the CDR3 is TGCGCCAGCAGCCAAGTGGGACAGTACTCCTACAATGAGCAGTTCTTC.

V and J are TRBV19 and TRBJ1-5; 10 bases agree with TRBD1. The CDR3 is made up of 14 amino acids. Unmatched junction bases numbered 0, after V lost 6 bases and J lost 1 base. The germline CDR1 and CDR2 sequences are LNHDA and SQIVND (reference sequence). The CDR3 here is CASRTGGSNQPQHF. The CDR3, as DNA: TGTGCCAGTAGGACAGGGGGCAGCAATCAGCCCCAGCATTTT.

This chain links TRBV19 with TRBJ1-5; D is undetermined. The germline gives CDR1 LNHDA, CDR2 SQIVND (reference sequence). Trimming stripped 3 bases from V and 8 bases from J, with 11 bases between. This CDR3 comprises 13 residues. The CDR3 nucleotides are TGTGCCAGTAGTATTTATGTGGTAGAGCCCCAGCATTTT. Encoded protein: CASSIYVVEPQHF.

The chain is built from TRBV6-5 and TRBJ2-3, with D perhaps TRBD1 (5 bases). Deletions cut 6 bases from V and 2 bases from J, with 15 bases between. Germline CDR1 MNHEY, CDR2 SVGAGI. This CDR3 is 15 amino acids long. In nucleotides, the CDR3 is TGTGCCAGCAGGCTAGGACAAGGGCACACAGATACGCAGTATTTT. Its translation: CASRLGQGHTDTQYF.

V usage is TRBV4-2 and J usage is TRBJ1-2; D call uncertain. The CDR3 runs 20 residues. V lost 4 bases and J 3 bases, leaving 30 bases between the germline ends. Germline values: CDR1 LGHNA, CDR2 YNFKEQ. The CDR3 is CASSPKSLFGVTGVDYGYTF. CDR3 coding DNA: TGTGCCAGCAGCCCCAAGTCATTGTTTGGGGTGACGGGAGTTGACTATGGCTACACCTTC.

For the CDR3, the DNA is TGCGCCAGCAGCCCGACAGGGGTGGGCGGCGGCTACACCTTC. It yields the protein CASSPTGVGGGYTF. The chain uses TRBV5-1 and TRBJ1-2; 8 bases fit TRBD1. CDR3 length equals 14 residues. With 4 bases clipped from V and 8 bases from J, the junction kept 10 bases outside the gene matches. Germline V gene sequence: CDR1 SGHRS, CDR2 YFSETQ.

The genes are TRBV18 and TRBJ1-5, with D possibly TRBD1 on 5 matching bases. Trimming stripped 4 bases from V and 7 bases from J, with 14 bases between. This CDR3 region has 14 residues. In germline, CDR1 is KGHSH, CDR2 LQKENI. The CDR3 DNA is TGTGCCAGCTCACAACAGGACACCTCACAGCCCCAGCATTTT. Encoded protein: CASSQQDTSQPQHF.